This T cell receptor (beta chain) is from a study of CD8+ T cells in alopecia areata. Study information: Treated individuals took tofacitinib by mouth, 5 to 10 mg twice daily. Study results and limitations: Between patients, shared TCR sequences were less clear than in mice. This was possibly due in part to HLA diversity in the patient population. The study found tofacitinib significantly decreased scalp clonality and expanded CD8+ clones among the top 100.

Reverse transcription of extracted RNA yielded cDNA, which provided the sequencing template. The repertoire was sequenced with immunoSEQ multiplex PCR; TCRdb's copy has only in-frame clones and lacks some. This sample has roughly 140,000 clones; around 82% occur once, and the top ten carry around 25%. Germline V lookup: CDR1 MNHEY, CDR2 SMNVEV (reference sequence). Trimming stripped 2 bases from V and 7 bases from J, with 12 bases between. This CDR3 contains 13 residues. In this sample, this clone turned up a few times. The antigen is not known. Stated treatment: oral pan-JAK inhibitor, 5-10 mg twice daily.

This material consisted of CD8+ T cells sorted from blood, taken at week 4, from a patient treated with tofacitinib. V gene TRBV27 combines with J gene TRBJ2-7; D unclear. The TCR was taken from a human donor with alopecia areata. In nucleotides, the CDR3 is TGTGCCAGCAGTTTAGCCCCCTTCGGAGAGCAGTACTTC. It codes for CASSLAPFGEQYF.